The entry that follows covers one T cell receptor (beta chain) sequence. In the original processing: From reference gene primer amplification, estimates of nucleated cell counts were derived. Generated by immunoSEQ multiplex PCR, the TCRdb table keeps only in-frame clones and is missing some. D and trimming come from the DNA, and the V and J calls and clone size come from that table. The data show 200,000 to 250,000 clones, approximately 80% seen once. The source of the sample is a study of blood T cell repertoires in COVID-19. Study as a whole: Samples taken during acute and convalescent COVID-19 were collected in the United States, Italy and Spain. PBMCs, B-cell-depleted T cells, or T cells were the source of the cDNA or gDNA that made up the material.

The germline V and J ends were trimmed by 5 bases and 7 bases, with 12 bases remaining between them. Germline V CDR1 and CDR2: LNHDA, SQIVND (reference sequence). There are 14 residues in the CDR3. Sequencing used peripheral blood. This chain connects TRBV19 to TRBJ1-6; no clear D. The sequence was obtained from a woman of 80 years or more with acute or convalescent COVID-19. The CDR3 DNA reads TGTGCCAGTAGTGTTGCGAACTTAAATTCACCCCTCCACTTT. Its translation is CASSVANLNSPLHF.